Below are 5 T cell receptor beta chains sequenced from a single sample in a study of human T cells and chemical hapten exposure. MiXCR was run by TCRdb on the RACE reads, yielding one entry per CDR3 protein. The table shows 80,000 to 100,000 distinct CDR3 sequences, with around 10% occurring only once. This sample's time point: pre-sensitization, week 0. Treatment meaning: therapeutic diphenylcyclopropenone sensitization with weekly scalp DPC. The specimen was whole blood, collected in connection with sensitization to the hapten diphenylcyclopropenone (DPC). The receptor source for this set is a woman aged 35 to 49 with alopecia areata. Some clones in this sample may be carry-over from other donors' samples.

Ten or more counts support this clonotype. The chain employs TRBV6-6 and TRBJ1-4, with D possibly TRBD1 on 5 matching bases. This CDR3 contains 13 residues. V was clipped by 7 bases and J by 5 bases, with 11 bases between them. Germline V gene data show CDR1 as MNHNY and CDR2 as SVGAGI (reference sequence). Written as DNA, the CDR3 is TGTGCCAGCAAACTCTGGGGGAATGAAAAACTGTTTTTT. Protein: CASKLWGNEKLFF.

This clonotype has ten or more counts. The rearrangement links TRBV7-9 to TRBJ1-5, with D tentatively TRBD1 (5 bases). The CDR3 has 19 amino acids. Trimming shortened V by 1 base and J by 3 bases, and 22 bases separated the two germline ends. The germline V gene has CDR1 SEHNR and CDR2 FQNEAQ (reference sequence). The CDR3: CASSLVDGHSITLNQPQHF. Written as DNA, the CDR3 is TGTGCCAGCAGCTTAGTTGATGGACACTCAATCACACTCAATCAGCCCCAGCATTTT.

This sequence joins TRBV11-2 and TRBJ2-3; 10 nucleotides line up with TRBD2. Losses at the gene ends were 3 bases for V and 2 bases for J; bases not matched to a gene: 8. The germline CDR1 and CDR2 sequences are SGHAT and FQNNGV. CDR3 length equals 17 residues. CDR3 sequence reads: CASSLAGTSVYTDTQYF. The CDR3 DNA reads as TGTGCCAGCAGCTTGGCCGGGACTAGCGTGTACACAGATACGCAGTATTTT. The whole variable domain, remainder taken from reference TRBV11-2 and TRBJ2-3, is EAGVAQSPRYKIIEKRQSVAFWCNPISGHATLYWYQQILGQGPKLLIQFQNNGVVDDSQLPKDRFSAERLKGVDSTLKIQPAKLEDSAVYLCASSLAGTSVYTDTQYFGPGTRLTVL.

This clonotype was picked up many times. J is TRBJ1-3 and V is TRBV18, with TRBD1 identical over 10 bases. The trim removed 6 bases at V and 6 bases at J, leaving 11 bases unmatched. The CDR3 contains 16 residues. Germline V lookup: CDR1 KGHSH, CDR2 LQKENI. CDR3 sequence: CASSQGTGATENTIYF. The CDR3, as DNA: TGTGCCAGCTCGCAAGGGACAGGGGCGACTGAAAACACCATATATTTT.

In this sample, this clonotype turned up many times. The chain joins TRBV7-2 to TRBJ2-1; 8 nucleotides agree with TRBD2. Trimming cost V 4 bases and J 7 bases; bases outside gene matches: 6. This CDR3 is 14 amino acids long. Germline V lookup: CDR1 SGHTA, CDR2 FQGNSA. DNA for the CDR3: TGTGCCAGCAGCTCAAGCGGGGGAAAAAATGAGCAGTTCTTC. Protein sequence: CASSSSGGKNEQFF.